A selection of T cell receptor beta chains follows, all from one sample in a study of beta chain features in type 1 diabetes. The repertoire was sequenced with immunoSEQ multiplex PCR; TCRdb's copy has only in-frame clones and lacks some. The sample contains some 150,000 clones, about 12% of which appear only once. The sequenced sample consisted of central memory CD4+ T cells from blood. These receptors came from a man between 18 and 29 years old with type 1 diabetes. The CDR3 runs from the conserved cysteine through the conserved F or W. Each record gives: clone size, D gene, V gene, J gene, CDR3 length, CDR3 DNA, CDR3 protein. D genes are given only for firm matches. The size of a clone is reported for some rows only, either as once, few or many, or as a class for expanded clones.

size: few
D: -
V: TRBV5-6
J: TRBJ1-5
length: 14
DNA: TGTGCCAGCAGCTTGGCCGCAGGCAATCAGCCCCAGCATTTT
CDR3: CASSLAAGNQPQHF

size: few
D: -
V: TRBV30
J: TRBJ2-5
length: 13
DNA: TGTGCCTGGGGTGTTGGGGCGGGAGAGACCCAGTACTTC
CDR3: CAWGVGAGETQYF

size: few
D: TRBD2
V: TRBV2
J: TRBJ2-1
length: 18
DNA: TGTGCCAGCAGATCCGGGACTAGCGGGGTCTACTCCTACAATGAGCAGTTCTTC
CDR3: CASRSGTSGVYSYNEQFF

size: few
D: TRBD1
V: TRBV5-1
J: TRBJ2-5
length: 15
DNA: TGCGCCAGCAGCCAACTGGGACAGGGGGAAAAGACCCAGTACTTC
CDR3: CASSQLGQGEKTQYF

size: -
D: -
V: TRBV18
J: TRBJ2-2
length: 15
DNA: TGTGCCAGCTCACTAGGCCACCCGCAGACCGGGGAGCTGTTTTTT
CDR3: CASSLGHPQTGELFF

size: -
D: -
V: TRBV4-1
J: TRBJ2-5
length: 17
DNA: TGCGCCAGCAGCCCTACTCCGACCTACTTATTACAAGAGACCCAGTACTTC
CDR3: CASSPTPTYLLQETQYF

size: -
D: TRBD2
V: TRBV5-4
J: TRBJ2-1
length: 15
DNA: TGTGCCAGCAGCTTGGGAGGACTAGCGGGGGGTGAGCAGTTCTTC
CDR3: CASSLGGLAGGEQFF

size: -
D: -
V: TRBV2
J: TRBJ1-5
length: 14
DNA: TGTGCCAGCAGTGAAGGGGGACGCGGAGGGCCCCAGCATTTT
CDR3: CASSEGGRGGPQHF

size: many
D: -
V: TRBV29-1
J: TRBJ1-1
length: 14
DNA: TGCAGCGTCCAGAAGGGAGTTGTGAACACTGAAGCTTTCTTT
CDR3: CSVQKGVVNTEAFF

size: -
D: -
V: TRBV18
J: TRBJ1-3
length: 16
DNA: TGTGCCAGCTCACTCCTCAGGGTGCAGTCTGGAAACACCATATATTTT
CDR3: CASSLLRVQSGNTIYF

size: few
D: -
V: TRBV6-6
J: TRBJ2-4
length: 13
DNA: TGTGCCAGCAGCTCCGGGACGGAAAACATTCAGTACTTC
CDR3: CASSSGTENIQYF

size: few
D: -
V: TRBV10-3
J: TRBJ2-1
length: 12
DNA: TGTGCCATCAGTGCCCCCGGGTCGGAGCAGTTCTTC
CDR3: CAISAPGSEQFF

size: -
D: -
V: TRBV4-2
J: TRBJ2-2
length: 15
DNA: TGTGCCAGCAGCCAAGCTCAGGGATTCACCGGGGAGCTGTTTTTT
CDR3: CASSQAQGFTGELFF

size: few
D: TRBD2
V: TRBV7-2
J: TRBJ2-1
length: 15
DNA: TGTGCCAGCAGCTTTTGGGCTAGGGAGGGAAATGAGCAGTTCTTC
CDR3: CASSFWAREGNEQFF

size: -
D: -
V: TRBV11-2
J: TRBJ1-6
length: 19
DNA: TGTGCCAGCAGCTTACACGCACCTGGGGGGCCATCCTATAATTCACCCCTCCACTTT
CDR3: CASSLHAPGGPSYNSPLHF

size: -
D: -
V: TRBV9
J: TRBJ1-2
length: 19
DNA: TGTGCCAGCAGCGCACCCCTCGTGGATGGCAGAGGATTCACCTATGGCTACACCTTC
CDR3: CASSAPLVDGRGFTYGYTF

size: -
D: -
V: TRBV11-2
J: TRBJ2-7
length: 13
DNA: TGTGCCAGCAGCTTAGCGGGGATCTACGAGCAGTACTTC
CDR3: CASSLAGIYEQYF

size: -
D: TRBD1
V: TRBV5-6
J: TRBJ2-5
length: 13
DNA: TGTGCCAGCAGTCGGGACAGACAAGAGACCCAGTACTTC
CDR3: CASSRDRQETQYF

size: -
D: -
V: TRBV19
J: TRBJ1-2
length: 12
DNA: TGTGCCAGTAGTATGGCAGAAGGGGGCTACACCTTC
CDR3: CASSMAEGGYTF

size: -
D: -
V: TRBV6-5
J: TRBJ2-5
length: 15
DNA: TGTGCCAGCAGTTCCCCCTCGGGGGGCAGGGAGACCCAGTACTTC
CDR3: CASSSPSGGRETQYF

size: -
D: -
V: TRBV5-8
J: TRBJ2-4
length: 16
DNA: TGTGCCAGCAGCTTTACAGGGTTGGAGGACAAAAACATTCAGTACTTC
CDR3: CASSFTGLEDKNIQYF

size: few
D: TRBD1
V: TRBV6-1
J: TRBJ1-2
length: 15
DNA: TGTGCCAGCAGCGGTTCCTCGACAGGGGTCGGGGGCTACACCTTC
CDR3: CASSGSSTGVGGYTF

size: few
D: TRBD1
V: TRBV30
J: TRBJ1-2
length: 16
DNA: TGTGCCTGGCGACCGGGACAGGGCACTGGAAACTATGGCTACACCTTC
CDR3: CAWRPGQGTGNYGYTF

size: few
D: -
V: TRBV29-1
J: TRBJ2-5
length: 12
DNA: TGCAGCCTAGTTGCGCCCCAAGAGACCCAGTACTTC
CDR3: CSLVAPQETQYF

size: -
D: -
V: TRBV6-5
J: TRBJ2-7
length: 12
DNA: TGTGCCAGCAGTTCGGATGGCTTGGGGCAGTACTTC
CDR3: CASSSDGLGQYF

size: once
D: -
V: TRBV29-1
J: TRBJ2-3
length: 15
DNA: TGCAGCGTTGAAGATTCGGGCGCGATCACAGATACGCAGTATTTT
CDR3: CSVEDSGAITDTQYF

size: few
D: -
V: TRBV28
J: TRBJ2-6
length: 11
DNA: TGTGCCAGCAGTTCAGTCAACGTCCTGACTTTC
CDR3: CASSSVNVLTF

size: -
D: -
V: TRBV6-5
J: TRBJ2-4
length: 14
DNA: TGTGCCTCCTGGTCGGTCCTAGCCAAAAACATTCAGTACTTC
CDR3: CASWSVLAKNIQYF

size: few
D: -
V: TRBV10-3
J: TRBJ1-6
length: 16
DNA: TGTGCCATCAGTGAGTCCGTGGACGCGGCGGATTCACCCCTCCACTTT
CDR3: CAISESVDAADSPLHF

size: few
D: -
V: TRBV5-1
J: TRBJ2-3
length: 16
DNA: TGCGCCAGCAGCTTGGGGTCTGGTCACAGCACAGATACGCAGTATTTT
CDR3: CASSLGSGHSTDTQYF

size: few
D: -
V: TRBV7-7
J: TRBJ2-5
length: 15
DNA: TGTGCTAGCAGCTCCCAGGGATCCCAGGGGGAGACCCAGTACTTC
CDR3: CASSSQGSQGETQYF

size: few
D: TRBD1
V: TRBV29-1
J: TRBJ1-1
length: 13
DNA: TGCAGCGTTGGCAGGGGGATAGGAACTGAAGCTTTCTTT
CDR3: CSVGRGIGTEAFF

size: -
D: -
V: TRBV30
J: TRBJ2-7
length: 14
DNA: TGTGCCTGGAGCGCCATGTCGGGCCACTACGAGCAGTACTTC
CDR3: CAWSAMSGHYEQYF

size: -
D: TRBD1
V: TRBV15
J: TRBJ1-1
length: 14
DNA: TGTGCCACCAGCATTAGGACAGGGGGCACTGAAGCTTTCTTT
CDR3: CATSIRTGGTEAFF

size: few
D: TRBD1
V: TRBV11-2
J: TRBJ1-2
length: 14
DNA: TGTGCCAGCAGCACTACCATGACAGGGAATGGCTACACCTTC
CDR3: CASSTTMTGNGYTF

size: many
D: TRBD1
V: TRBV30
J: TRBJ2-1
length: 14
DNA: TGTGCCTCCTCCGGGACAGCGTGGGACAATGAGCAGTTCTTC
CDR3: CASSGTAWDNEQFF

size: -
D: TRBD1
V: TRBV27
J: TRBJ1-1
length: 15
DNA: TGTGCCAGCAGTTTACAGGGGGCGGTGAACACTGAAGCTTTCTTT
CDR3: CASSLQGAVNTEAFF

size: few
D: -
V: TRBV29-1
J: TRBJ1-1
length: 10
DNA: TGCAGCGTCCTGTACACTGAAGCTTTCTTT
CDR3: CSVLYTEAFF

size: -
D: -
V: TRBV30
J: TRBJ1-2
length: 13
DNA: TGTGCCTGGAGTTGGGAAGGGGACTATGGCTACACCTTC
CDR3: CAWSWEGDYGYTF

size: -
D: -
V: TRBV9
J: TRBJ1-1
length: 15
DNA: TGTGCCAGCAGCGTCCAGGGGAGAGGGAACACTGAAGCTTTCTTT
CDR3: CASSVQGRGNTEAFF

size: few
D: -
V: TRBV29-1
J: TRBJ2-7
length: 12
DNA: TGCAGCGTTGTAGTAGGGGGCTACGAGCAGTACTTC
CDR3: CSVVVGGYEQYF

size: -
D: TRBD1
V: TRBV7-2
J: TRBJ2-7
length: 13
DNA: TGTGCCAGCAGCTTTCGACAGGGAGACGAGCAGTACTTC
CDR3: CASSFRQGDEQYF